This TCR beta chain was recovered during a study of T cell responses to AZD1222 COVID-19 vaccine. Germline V gene sequence: CDR1 LNHNV, CDR2 YYDKDF (reference sequence). The CDR3 covers 15 residues. V was shortened by 0 bases and J by 4 bases, with 13 bases between the two germline ends. Some clones are missing from TCRdb's copy, which holds only in-frame ones; the method was immunoSEQ multiplex PCR. Among about 120,000 clones listed, approximately 90% were seen once. The gene calls are TRBV15 and TRBJ2-7; maybe TRBD1 (6 bases). This specimen was peripheral blood, taken 28 days after the second dose of the MenACWY control vaccine. The receptor's source is an adult who received the MenACWY meningococcal vaccine as a control. CDR3 sequence (DNA): TGTGCCACCAGCAGAGACCATCTACAGGGTTACGAGCAGTACTTC. Translated: CATSRDHLQGYEQYF.